The 2 T cell receptor beta chains in this list originate from one sample, sequenced in a study of glioma-infiltrating T cells after dendritic cell vaccination. The table came from immunoSEQ multiplex PCR; TCRdb's copy has only in-frame clones and leaves some out. There are fewer than 95,000 clones in the sample; around 85% occur only once, and about 9.3% lies in the top ten. Time point given: after dendritic cell vaccination, including at tumor progression/relapse. The material was blood, obtained after dendritic cell vaccination. These receptors originate from a human donor with glioblastoma.

This clone was detected only a few times. The chain is built from TRBV14 and TRBJ2-5, with 8 positions matching TRBD2. This CDR3 is built from 15 residues. The V gene end was trimmed by 0 bases and the J gene end by 2 bases; junction bases not matched to a gene: 2. The V gene's germline CDR1 is SGHDN and CDR2 FVKESK. The CDR3: CASSQDGGGQETQYF. The CDR3 DNA sequence: TGTGCCAGCAGCCAAGATGGCGGGGGGCAAGAGACCCAGTACTTC.

The V and J genes are TRBV6-1 and TRBJ2-4; D is perhaps TRBD1 (5 bases). The CDR3 loop spans 15 amino acids. CDR1 is MNHNS and CDR2 is SASEGT in the germline V gene. V was shortened by 6 bases and J by 5 bases, with 17 bases between the two germline ends. The CDR3 reads CASSAGPGPQNIQYF. DNA for the CDR3: TGTGCCAGCAGCGCAGGGCCAGGGCCACAAAACATTCAGTACTTC.